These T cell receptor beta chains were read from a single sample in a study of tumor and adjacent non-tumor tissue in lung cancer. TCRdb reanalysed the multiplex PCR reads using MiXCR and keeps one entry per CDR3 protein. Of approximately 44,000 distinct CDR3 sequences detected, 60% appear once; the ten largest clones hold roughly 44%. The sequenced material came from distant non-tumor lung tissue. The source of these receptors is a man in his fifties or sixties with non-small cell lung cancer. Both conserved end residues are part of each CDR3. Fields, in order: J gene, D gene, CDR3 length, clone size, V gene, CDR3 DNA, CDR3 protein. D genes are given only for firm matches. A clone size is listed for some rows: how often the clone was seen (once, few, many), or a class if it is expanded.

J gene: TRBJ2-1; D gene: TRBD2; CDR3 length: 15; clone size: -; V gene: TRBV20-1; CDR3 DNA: TGCAGTGCTAGAGTCCTCCGGGGGGAGTACAATGAGCAGTTCTTC; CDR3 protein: CSARVLRGEYNEQFF
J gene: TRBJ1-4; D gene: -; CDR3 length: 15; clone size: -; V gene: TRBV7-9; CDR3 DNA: TGTGCCAGCAGCCCCCCGGGGGACCTTAATGAAAAACTGTTTTTT; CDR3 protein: CASSPPGDLNEKLFF
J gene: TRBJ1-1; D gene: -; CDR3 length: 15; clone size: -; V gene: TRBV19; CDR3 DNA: TGTGCCAGTATCCCCAGGAGTCGAATGAACACTGAAGCTTTCTTT; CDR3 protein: CASIPRSRMNTEAFF
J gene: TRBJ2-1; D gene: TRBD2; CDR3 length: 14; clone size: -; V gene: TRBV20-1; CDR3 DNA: TGCGGTACCACTAGCGGGGAGACCGTGGATGAGCAGTTGTTC; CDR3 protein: CGTTSGETVDEQLF
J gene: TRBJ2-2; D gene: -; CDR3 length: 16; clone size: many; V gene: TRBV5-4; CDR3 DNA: TGTGCCAGTTTTCGTACGGGAACAAGACCCACCGGGGAGCTGTTTTTT; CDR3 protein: CASFRTGTRPTGELFF
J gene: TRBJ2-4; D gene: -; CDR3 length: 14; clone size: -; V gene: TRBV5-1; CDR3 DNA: TGCGCCAGCAGCTTGGCCACGCCCGACGACTTTCAGTACTTC; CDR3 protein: CASSLATPDDFQYF
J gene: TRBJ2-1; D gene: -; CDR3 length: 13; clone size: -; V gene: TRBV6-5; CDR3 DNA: TGTGTCAGCAGTCCGGACAGCCCCAATGAGCAGTTCTTC; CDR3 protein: CVSSPDSPNEQFF
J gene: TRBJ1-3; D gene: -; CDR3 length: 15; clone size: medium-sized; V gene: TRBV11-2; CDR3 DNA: TGTGCCAGCAGCTCCGGGTGGTTCTCTGGAAACACCATATATTTT; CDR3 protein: CASSSGWFSGNTIYF
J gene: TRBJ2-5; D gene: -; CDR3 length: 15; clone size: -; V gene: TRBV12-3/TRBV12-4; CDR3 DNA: TGTGCCTGCAGTTTTTGGGACGGCAGGCAAGAGACCCAGTACTTC; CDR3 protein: CACSFWDGRQETQYF
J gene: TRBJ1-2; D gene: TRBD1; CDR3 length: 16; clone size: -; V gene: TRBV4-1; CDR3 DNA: TGCGCCAGCGGCCATGAGGCAGGGGGCGCCGACTATGGCTACACCTTC; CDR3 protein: CASGHEAGGADYGYTF
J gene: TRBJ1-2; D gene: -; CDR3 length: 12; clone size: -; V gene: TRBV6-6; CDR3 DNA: TGTGCCACCCTAACCGGGGGCTATGGTTACGCCTTC; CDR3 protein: CATLTGGYGYAF
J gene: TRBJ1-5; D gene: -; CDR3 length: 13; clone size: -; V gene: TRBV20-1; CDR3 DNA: TGCAGTGCTAGCCCGGGAGCGAGTCAGCCCCAGCATTTT; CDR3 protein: CSASPGASQPQHF
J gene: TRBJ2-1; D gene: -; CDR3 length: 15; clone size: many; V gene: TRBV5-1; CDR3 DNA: TGCGCCAGCAGCTTGGGCGGGATAGCCTACAATGAGCAGTTCTTC; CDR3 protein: CASSLGGIAYNEQFF
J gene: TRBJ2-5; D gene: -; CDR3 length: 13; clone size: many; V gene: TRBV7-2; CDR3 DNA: TGTGCCAGCAGCAGGGGGTTCCAAGAGACCCAGTACTTC; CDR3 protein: CASSRGFQETQYF
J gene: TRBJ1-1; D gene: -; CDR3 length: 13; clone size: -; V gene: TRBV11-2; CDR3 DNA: TGTGCCAGCGGATTGAAGAGGGACATTGAAGCTTTCTTT; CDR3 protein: CASGLKRDIEAFF
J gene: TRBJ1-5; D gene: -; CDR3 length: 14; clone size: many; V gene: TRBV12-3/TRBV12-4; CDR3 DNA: TGTGCCAGCACCGCCCCGGGGGGCAATCAGCCCCAGCATTTT; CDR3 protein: CASTAPGGNQPQHF
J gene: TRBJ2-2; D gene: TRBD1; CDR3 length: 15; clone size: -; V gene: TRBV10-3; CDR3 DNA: TGTGCCTTCAGTGGCAGGGGGCAGACCACCGGGGAGCTGTTTTTC; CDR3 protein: CAFSGRGQTTGELFF
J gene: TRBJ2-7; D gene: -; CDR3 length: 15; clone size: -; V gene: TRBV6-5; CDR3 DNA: TGTGCCAGCAGTCGTACACTAGCTGGTTCCTACGAGCAGTACTTC; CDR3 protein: CASSRTLAGSYEQYF
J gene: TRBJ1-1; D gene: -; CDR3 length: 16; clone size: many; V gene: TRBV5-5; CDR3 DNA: TGTGCCAGCAGACATAATCCTGACTCCCCGGCCACTGAAGCTTTCTTT; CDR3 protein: CASRHNPDSPATEAFF
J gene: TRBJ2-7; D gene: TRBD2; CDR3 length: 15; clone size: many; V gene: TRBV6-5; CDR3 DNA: TGTGCCAGCAGTTACGGCGGGGGGTCGGCCTACGAGCAGTACTTC; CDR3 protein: CASSYGGGSAYEQYF
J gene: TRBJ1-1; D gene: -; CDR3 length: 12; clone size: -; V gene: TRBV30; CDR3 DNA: TGTGCCATCTGGGACAAGGGCACTGAAGCTTTCTTT; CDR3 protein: CAIWDKGTEAFF
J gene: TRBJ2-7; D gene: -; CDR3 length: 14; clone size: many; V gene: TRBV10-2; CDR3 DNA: TGCGCCAGCAGTGAGCGACGGGACCCCTACGAGCAGTACTTC; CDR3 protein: CASSERRDPYEQYF
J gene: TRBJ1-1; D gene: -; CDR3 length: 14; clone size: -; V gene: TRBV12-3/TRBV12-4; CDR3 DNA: TGTGCCAACAGTTCTAACCACAGGAACACTGAAGCTTTCTTT; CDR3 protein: CANSSNHRNTEAFF
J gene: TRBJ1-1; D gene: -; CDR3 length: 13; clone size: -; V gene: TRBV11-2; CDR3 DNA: TGCGCCAGCATCCCCGGGATGAACACTGAAGCTTTCTTT; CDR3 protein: CASIPGMNTEAFF
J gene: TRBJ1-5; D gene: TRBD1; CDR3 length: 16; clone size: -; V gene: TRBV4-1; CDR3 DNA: TGCGCCAGCGGCCAAGATACGACAGGGAACAATCAGCCTCAACATTTT; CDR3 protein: CASGQDTTGNNQPQHF
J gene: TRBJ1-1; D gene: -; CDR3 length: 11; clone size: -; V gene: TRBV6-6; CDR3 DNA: TGTGCCAGGAAGATGAGCACTGAAGCTTTCTTT; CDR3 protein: CARKMSTEAFF
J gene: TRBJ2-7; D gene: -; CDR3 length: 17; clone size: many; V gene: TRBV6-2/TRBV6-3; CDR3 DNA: TGTGCCAGCAGTTCCGGACAGGGACTACCAGGGCTCTACGAGCAGTACTTC; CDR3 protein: CASSSGQGLPGLYEQYF
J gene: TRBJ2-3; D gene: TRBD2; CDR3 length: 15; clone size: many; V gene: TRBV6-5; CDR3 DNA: TGTGCCACCCGAAGCGGGGGCCACGGCACAGATACGCAGTATTTT; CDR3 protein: CATRSGGHGTDTQYF
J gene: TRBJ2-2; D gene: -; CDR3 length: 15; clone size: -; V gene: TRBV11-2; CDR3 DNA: TGTGCCAGTAGCTCACTTCGGGGGCCGCCCGTGGAGCTGTTTTTT; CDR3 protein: CASSSLRGPPVELFF
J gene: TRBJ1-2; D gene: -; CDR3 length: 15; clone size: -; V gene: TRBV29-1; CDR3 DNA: TGCAGCGTTGAAGATACAGGGAGCATTAACTATGACTACACCTTC; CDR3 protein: CSVEDTGSINYDYTF
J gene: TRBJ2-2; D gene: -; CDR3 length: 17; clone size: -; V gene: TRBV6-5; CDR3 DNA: TGTGCCAGTAGAGGATGTGGATTTCTGGGGCGAACCGGGGAGCTGTTTTTT; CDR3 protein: CASRGCGFLGRTGELFF
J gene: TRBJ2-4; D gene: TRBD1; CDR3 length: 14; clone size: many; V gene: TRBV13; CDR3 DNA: TGTGCCAGCAGCTTGGGGACAGGGGCGGACATTCAGTACTTC; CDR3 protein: CASSLGTGADIQYF
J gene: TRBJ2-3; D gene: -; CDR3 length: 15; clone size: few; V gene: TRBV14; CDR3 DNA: TGTGCCGGCAGCCAAGCGCAGGCCGGGTTAGATACGCTGTATTTT; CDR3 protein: CAGSQAQAGLDTLYF
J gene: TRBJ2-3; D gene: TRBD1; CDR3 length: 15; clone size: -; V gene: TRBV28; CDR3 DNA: TGTGCCATCAGTTTAGCACAGGGGGCCGCTAGTTCGCAGTATTTT; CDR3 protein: CAISLAQGAASSQYF
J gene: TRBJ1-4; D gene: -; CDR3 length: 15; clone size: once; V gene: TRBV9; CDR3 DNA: TGTGCCAGCAGCACCCCCCTAGGAGCCAATGAAAAACTGTTTTTT; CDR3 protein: CASSTPLGANEKLFF
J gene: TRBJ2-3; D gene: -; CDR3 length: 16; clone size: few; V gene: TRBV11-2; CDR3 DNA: TGTGCCAGCAGCTTAGAGTTCGGTCGTCCCCCCGATACGCAGTATTTT; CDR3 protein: CASSLEFGRPPDTQYF
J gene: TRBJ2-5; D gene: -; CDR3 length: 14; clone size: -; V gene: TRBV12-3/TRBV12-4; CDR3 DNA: TGTGCCAGCAGCCACCCCGGAACCCAAGAGACCCAGTACTTC; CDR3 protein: CASSHPGTQETQYF
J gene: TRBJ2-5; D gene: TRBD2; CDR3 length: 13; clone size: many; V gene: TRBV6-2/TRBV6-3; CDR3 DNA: TGTGCCAGCAGAGCGGGGGGCCAAGAGACCCAGTACTTC; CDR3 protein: CASRAGGQETQYF
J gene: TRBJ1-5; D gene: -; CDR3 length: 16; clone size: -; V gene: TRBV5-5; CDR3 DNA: TGTGCCAGCAGCTTCGGCGCCCAGCCATCAAATCAGCCCCAGCATTTT; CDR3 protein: CASSFGAQPSNQPQHF
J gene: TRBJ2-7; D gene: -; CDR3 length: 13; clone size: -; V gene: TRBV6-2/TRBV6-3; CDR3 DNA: TGTACCAGCAGCCCGAGGAGGGTCGGCGAGCAGTACTTC; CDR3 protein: CTSSPRRVGEQYF
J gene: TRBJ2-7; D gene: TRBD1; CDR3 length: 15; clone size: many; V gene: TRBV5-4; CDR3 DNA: TGTGCCAGCAGCTTGGGGGGACAGGGGGCCTACGAGCAGTACTTC; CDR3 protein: CASSLGGQGAYEQYF
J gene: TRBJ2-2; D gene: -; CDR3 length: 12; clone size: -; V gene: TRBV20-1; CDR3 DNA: TGCAGTGTTCCCACGGGCACCGGGAAGTTGTTTTTT; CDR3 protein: CSVPTGTGKLFF
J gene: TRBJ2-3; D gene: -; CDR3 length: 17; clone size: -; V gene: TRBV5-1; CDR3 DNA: TGCGCCAGCAGATTGGCCGGGGAGACAGACTTCACAGATACGCAGTATTTT; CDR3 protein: CASRLAGETDFTDTQYF
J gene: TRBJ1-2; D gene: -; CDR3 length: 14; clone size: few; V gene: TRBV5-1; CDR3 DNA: TGCGCCAGCAGCCAGGACACCGCTAACTATGGCTACACCTTC; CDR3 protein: CASSQDTANYGYTF
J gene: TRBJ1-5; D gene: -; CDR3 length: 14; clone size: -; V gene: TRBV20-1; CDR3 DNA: TGCACTGCCGGGCAGGGCCACAATGATCAGCCCCAGCATTTT; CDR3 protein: CTAGQGHNDQPQHF
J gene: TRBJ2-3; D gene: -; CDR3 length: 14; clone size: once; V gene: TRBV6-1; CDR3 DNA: TGTGCCAGCACCAGCACCCCCGTTACAGATACGCAGTATTTT; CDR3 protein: CASTSTPVTDTQYF
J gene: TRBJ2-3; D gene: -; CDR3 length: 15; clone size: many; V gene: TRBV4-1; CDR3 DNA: TGCGCCAGCAGCCAAGGGCCAGGGGGGGCAGATACGCAGTATTTT; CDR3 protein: CASSQGPGGADTQYF
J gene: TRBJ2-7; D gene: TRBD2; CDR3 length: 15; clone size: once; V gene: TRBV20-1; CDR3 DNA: TGCAGTGCTCCCCTTATGGGGGGGAGGCCCTACAAGCGGTACTTC; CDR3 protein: CSAPLMGGRPYKRYF
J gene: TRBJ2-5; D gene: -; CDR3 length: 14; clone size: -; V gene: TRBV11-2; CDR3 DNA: TGTGCCAGCGGGGGCGGGGCCATGAGAGAGACCCAGTATTTC; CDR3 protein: CASGGGAMRETQYF
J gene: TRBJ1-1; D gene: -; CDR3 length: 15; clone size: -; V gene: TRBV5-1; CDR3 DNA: TGCGCCAGCGGCCACAACACAAGGGTGAACATTGAAGCTTTCTTT; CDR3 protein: CASGHNTRVNIEAFF
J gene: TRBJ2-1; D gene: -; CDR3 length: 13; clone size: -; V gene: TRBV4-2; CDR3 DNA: TGTGCCATCAACCAAGGGGTAAGCCCCCATCAGTTCTTC; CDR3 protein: CAINQGVSPHQFF
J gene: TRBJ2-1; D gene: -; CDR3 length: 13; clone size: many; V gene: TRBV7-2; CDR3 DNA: TGTGCCAGCAGCCCCTCGGGAGTCGGTGAGCAGTTCTTC; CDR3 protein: CASSPSGVGEQFF
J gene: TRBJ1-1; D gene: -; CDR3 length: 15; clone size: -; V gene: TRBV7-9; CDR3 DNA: TGTGCCAGCAGCCCAATAGGCAGGGGCTACACTGAAGCTTTCTTT; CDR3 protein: CASSPIGRGYTEAFF
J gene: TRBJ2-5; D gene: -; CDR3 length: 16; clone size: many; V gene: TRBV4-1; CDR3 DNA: TGCGCCAGCAGCCAAGGAGTGGACAGACCACAAGAGACCCAGTACTTC; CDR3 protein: CASSQGVDRPQETQYF